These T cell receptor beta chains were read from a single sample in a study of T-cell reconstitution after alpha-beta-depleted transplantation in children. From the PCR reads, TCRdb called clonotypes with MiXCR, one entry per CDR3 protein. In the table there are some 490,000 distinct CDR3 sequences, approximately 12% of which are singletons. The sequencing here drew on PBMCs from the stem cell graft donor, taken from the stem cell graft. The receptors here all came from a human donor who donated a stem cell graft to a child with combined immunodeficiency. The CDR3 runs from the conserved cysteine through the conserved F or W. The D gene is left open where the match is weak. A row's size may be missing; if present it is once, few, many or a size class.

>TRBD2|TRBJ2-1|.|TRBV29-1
TGCAGCGTAATTTCTAGCGGGGGCTCCTACAATGAGCAGTTCTTC
CSVISSGGSYNEQFF
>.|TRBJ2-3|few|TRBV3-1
TGTGCCAGCAGTCTGCGGAGCGGCTCTAGCACAGATACGCAGTATTTT
CASSLRSGSSTDTQYF
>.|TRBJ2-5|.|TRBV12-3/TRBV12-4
TGTGCCAGCAGTCGTGATGACAGTCAAGAGACCCAGTACTTC
CASSRDDSQETQYF
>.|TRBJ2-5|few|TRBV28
TGTGCCAGCATGACGGGGCTACAAGAGACCCAGTACTTC
CASMTGLQETQYF
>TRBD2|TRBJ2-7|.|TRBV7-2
TGTGCCAGCAGCCTAACCGGAGGGGGACTAGCGGGGGGGCTTTTCCACTTC
CASSLTGGGLAGGLFHF
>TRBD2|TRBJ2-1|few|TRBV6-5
TGTGCCAGCAGTTACCAGACTAGCGGGAGCCATGAGCAGTTCTTC
CASSYQTSGSHEQFF
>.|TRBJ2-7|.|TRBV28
TGTGCCAGCAGTTTATCGGCCAGGGGCTACGAGCAGTACTTC
CASSLSARGYEQYF
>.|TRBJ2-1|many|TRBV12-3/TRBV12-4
TGTGCCAGCAGTGGCTTAGGGACTCCCTCCTCCTACAATGAGCAGTTCTTC
CASSGLGTPSSYNEQFF
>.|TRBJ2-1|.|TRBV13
TGTGCCAGCAGCTTACGAGGGGTCGGCTCCTACAATGAGCAGTTCTTC
CASSLRGVGSYNEQFF
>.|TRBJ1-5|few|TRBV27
TGTGCCAGCAGCCCCAGGATAGGCAATCAGCCCCAGCATTTT
CASSPRIGNQPQHF
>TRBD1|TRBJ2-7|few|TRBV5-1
TGCGCCAGCAGCTTGGACAGGGGGTTCGAGCAGTACTTC
CASSLDRGFEQYF
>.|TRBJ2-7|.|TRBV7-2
TGTGCCAGCTTACCTGGGACCCGCAGGGAGCAGTACTTC
CASLPGTRREQYF
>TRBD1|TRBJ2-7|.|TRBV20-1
TGCAGTGCGGACCGGGACAGGGGTGGCTACGAGCAGTACTTC
CSADRDRGGYEQYF
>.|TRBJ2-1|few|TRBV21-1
TGTGCCAGCAGCAAAGCAGGGGGGGCGCGTGATGAGCAGTTCTTC
CASSKAGGARDEQFF
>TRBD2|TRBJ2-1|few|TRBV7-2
TGTGCCAGCAGCTTAGGGAGGGGACTAGCGGGGTATGAGCAGTTCTTC
CASSLGRGLAGYEQFF
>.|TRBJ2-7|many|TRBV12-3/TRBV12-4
TGTGCCAGCAGTTTAGGCAGGGGCCTATACGAGCAGTACTTC
CASSLGRGLYEQYF
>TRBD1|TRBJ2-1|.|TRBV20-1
TGCAGTGCTAGAGTATTGGGACAGTACAATGAGCAGTTCTTC
CSARVLGQYNEQFF
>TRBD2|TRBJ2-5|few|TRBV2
TGTGCCAGCAGTAGGAATGTAGCGGGAGAGGAGACCCAGTACTTC
CASSRNVAGEETQYF
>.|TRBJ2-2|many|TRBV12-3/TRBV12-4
TGTGCCAGCAGTTTCCACACCGGGGAGCTGTTTTTT
CASSFHTGELFF
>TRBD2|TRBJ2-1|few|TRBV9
TGTGCCAGCAGCGCCACTAGCGGGGGGGCCGATGAGCAGTTCTTC
CASSATSGGADEQFF
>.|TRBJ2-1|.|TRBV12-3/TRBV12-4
TGTGCCAGCAGTTTCGGACAGCACAATGAGCAGTTCTTC
CASSFGQHNEQFF
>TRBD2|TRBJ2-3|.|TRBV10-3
TGTGCCAACGCCCCTAGCGGCGGCGCAGATACGCAGTATTTT
CANAPSGGADTQYF
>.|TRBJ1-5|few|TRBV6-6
TGTGCCAGCAGTTACCCGGCGAATCAGCCCCAGCATTTT
CASSYPANQPQHF
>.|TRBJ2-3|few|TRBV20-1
TGCAGTGCTACTTCGGGGGGCTGGTTGGATACGCAGTATTTT
CSATSGGWLDTQYF
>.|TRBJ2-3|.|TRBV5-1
TGCGCCAGCAAGAGGGACGCTCCCACAGATACGCAGTATTTT
CASKRDAPTDTQYF
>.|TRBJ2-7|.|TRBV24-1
TGTGCCACCAGTGACCCCGGGAGATCCTACGAGCAGTACTTC
CATSDPGRSYEQYF
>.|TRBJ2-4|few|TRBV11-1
TGTGCCAGCAGCCACCAATCCGGCGGGGCCAAAAACATTCAGTACTTC
CASSHQSGGAKNIQYF
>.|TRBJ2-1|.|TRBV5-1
TGCGCCAGCAGCCGGATTACCTACAATGAGCAGTTCTTC
CASSRITYNEQFF
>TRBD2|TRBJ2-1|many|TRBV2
TGTGCCAGCAGGGTCGGGACTAGCGGGCCTGAGCAGTTCTTC
CASRVGTSGPEQFF
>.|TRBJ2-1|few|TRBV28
TGTGCCAGCAGTTTATTGGGGATTGGGGAGTTTAATGAGCAGTTCTTC
CASSLLGIGEFNEQFF
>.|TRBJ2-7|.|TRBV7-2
TGTGCCAGCAGCTTAGGGCTTAGGGGCTCCTACGAGCAGTACTTC
CASSLGLRGSYEQYF
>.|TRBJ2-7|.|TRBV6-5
TGTGCCAGCAGCCCTCCATCAGGACAGTCCTACGAGCAGTACTTC
CASSPPSGQSYEQYF
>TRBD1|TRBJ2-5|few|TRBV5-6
TGTGCCAGCAGCTTCGGAACAGGGGGCATAGAGACCCAGTACTTC
CASSFGTGGIETQYF
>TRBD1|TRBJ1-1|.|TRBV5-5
TGTGCCAGCAGCCGGGACAGACCAACGAACACTGAAGCTTTCTTT
CASSRDRPTNTEAFF
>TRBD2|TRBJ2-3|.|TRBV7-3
TGTGCCAGCAGCCCCGGACTAGCGCACACAGATACGCAGTATTTT
CASSPGLAHTDTQYF
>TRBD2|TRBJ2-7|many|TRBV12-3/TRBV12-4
TGTGCCAGCAGTCCCTGGACTAGCGGGAATTCCTACGAGCAGTACTTC
CASSPWTSGNSYEQYF
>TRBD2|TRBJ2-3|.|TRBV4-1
TGCGCCAGCAGCCCTAGCGGGGGGGCAGGGATGGCGGGCACAGATACGCAGTATTTT
CASSPSGGAGMAGTDTQYF
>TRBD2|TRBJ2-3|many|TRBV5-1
TGCGCCAGCGGAGAGCGGGGGGTCACTGGCTCTGCTAGCACAGATACGCAGTATTTT
CASGERGVTGSASTDTQYF
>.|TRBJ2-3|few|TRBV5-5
TGTGCCAGCAGAAGTAGGGTGGATACGCAGTATTTT
CASRSRVDTQYF
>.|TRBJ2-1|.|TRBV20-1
TGCAGTGCTAGAGAGGGCCTTGGTTCTATCAATGAGCAGTTCTTC
CSAREGLGSINEQFF
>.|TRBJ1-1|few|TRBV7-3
TGTGCCAGCAGCTATGGAGGGGGGGACACTGAAGCTTTCTTT
CASSYGGGDTEAFF
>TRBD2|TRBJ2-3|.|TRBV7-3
TGTGCCAGCAGCCCTCGGGGGGGGGCTAGCGGGGGGCACACAGATACGCAGTATTTT
CASSPRGGASGGHTDTQYF
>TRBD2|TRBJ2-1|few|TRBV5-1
TGCGCCAGCAGCTGGGGGACTAGCGGGGATGAGCAGTTCTTC
CASSWGTSGDEQFF
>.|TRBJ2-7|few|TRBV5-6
TGTGCCAGCAGCTTGGCCTTGGAGGGATCCTACGAGCAGTACTTC
CASSLALEGSYEQYF
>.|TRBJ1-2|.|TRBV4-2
TGTGCCAGCAGCCAAGAAACGAAGGTGGGGTATGGCTACACCTTC
CASSQETKVGYGYTF